Listed below are T cell receptor beta chains from one sample, sequenced in a study of graft-versus-host responses after intestinal transplantation. Antigens for these TCRs are unknown. Profiled with immunoSEQ multiplex PCR; TCRdb holds only in-frame clones, not every one. This sample has about 100,000 clones; roughly 87% occur once, and the top ten carry over 0.75%. The starting material was unstimulated CD4+ T cells sorted from spleen or lymph node cells, obtained before transplant. The receptors here all came from a human donor who was the organ donor for an intestinal transplant. CDR3s include the opening cysteine and the closing phenylalanine or tryptophan. A D gene is named only where the DNA matches it firmly. Some rows have no size entry. The others give once, few or many, or a class for an expanded clone.

J gene | D gene | V gene | clone size | CDR3 protein | CDR3 DNA
TRBJ2-2 | - | TRBV7-2 | - | CASSSRRGVIKNTGELFF | TGTGCCAGCAGCTCCCGAAGAGGGGTCATCAAGAACACCGGGGAGCTGTTTTTT
TRBJ2-3 | TRBD1 | TRBV30 | - | CAWSVDRGPDTQYF | TGTGCCTGGAGTGTGGACAGGGGGCCAGATACGCAGTATTTT
TRBJ1-1 | - | TRBV6-1 | - | CASSVGIAPHSNTEAFF | TGTGCCAGCAGTGTCGGGATAGCTCCCCATTCGAACACTGAAGCTTTCTTT
TRBJ1-5 | TRBD1 | TRBV7-2 | - | CASSLDRGRHQPQHF | TGTGCCAGCAGCCTGGACAGGGGGCGACATCAGCCCCAGCATTTT
TRBJ2-7 | TRBD2 | TRBV7-7 | - | CASSVEFGGTYEQYF | TGTGCCAGCAGCGTCGAGTTCGGGGGGACCTACGAGCAGTACTTC
TRBJ2-3 | TRBD2 | TRBV5-1 | - | CVSSWGLAGGPTDTQYF | TGCGTCAGCAGCTGGGGACTAGCGGGGGGGCCCACAGATACGCAGTATTTT
TRBJ1-1 | - | TRBV5-1 | few | CASKSGMNTEAFF | TGCGCCAGCAAGTCAGGGATGAACACTGAAGCTTTCTTT
TRBJ1-1 | - | TRBV6-6 | - | CASGRMNTEAFF | TGTGCCAGCGGACGGATGAACACTGAAGCTTTCTTT
TRBJ1-4 | TRBD1 | TRBV19 | few | CASRTRDRGEKLFF | TGTGCCAGCCGGACCCGGGACAGGGGTGAAAAACTGTTTTTT
TRBJ2-5 | - | TRBV21-1 | few | CASSKALAGGAQETQYF | TGTGCCAGCAGCAAAGCGCTAGCGGGGGGGGCTCAAGAGACCCAGTACTTC
TRBJ1-2 | TRBD1 | TRBV6-1 | - | CASSEGQGVANYGYTF | TGTGCCAGCAGTGAAGGACAGGGGGTAGCTAACTATGGCTACACCTTC
TRBJ1-1 | - | TRBV12-5 | - | CASGLGLADNTEAFF | TGTGCTAGTGGTTTGGGGCTTGCAGACAACACTGAAGCTTTCTTT
TRBJ1-6 | - | TRBV19 | - | CASSGGALGSPLHF | TGTGCCAGTAGTGGGGGGGCCCTTGGTTCACCCCTCCACTTT
TRBJ1-3 | TRBD1 | TRBV30 | - | CAWSVTGVPIYF | TGTGCCTGGAGTGTTACAGGGGTACCCATATATTTT
TRBJ2-3 | - | TRBV7-2 | - | CASSLKQGYITDTQYF | TGTGCCAGCAGCTTAAAGCAGGGATACATCACAGATACGCAGTATTTT
TRBJ1-1 | TRBD1 | TRBV6-5 | - | CASSYAYSGGGTEAFF | TGTGCCAGCAGTTACGCCTATTCAGGGGGTGGCACTGAAGCTTTCTTT
TRBJ2-7 | - | TRBV14 | - | CASSQDKKGRYF | TGTGCCAGCAGCCAAGATAAAAAGGGGCGGTACTTC
TRBJ1-3 | - | TRBV5-6 | - | CASSGLGAGGNTIYF | TGTGCCAGCAGCGGATTGGGGGCCGGTGGAAACACCATATATTTT
TRBJ2-3 | - | TRBV11-3 | - | CASSLGVGRYTDTQYF | TGTGCCAGCAGCTTAGGGGTTGGGCGGTACACAGATACGCAGTATTTT
TRBJ1-6 | - | TRBV25-1 | - | CASSDKPGQINSPLHF | TGTGCCAGCAGCGATAAACCGGGACAAATTAATTCACCCCTCCACTTT
TRBJ2-5 | - | TRBV7-9 | - | CASSWLGLQETQYF | TGTGCCAGCAGCTGGTTGGGTCTCCAAGAGACCCAGTACTTC
TRBJ1-2 | - | TRBV15 | - | CATAQGVGTYGYTF | TGTGCCACCGCACAAGGGGTGGGGACCTATGGCTACACCTTC